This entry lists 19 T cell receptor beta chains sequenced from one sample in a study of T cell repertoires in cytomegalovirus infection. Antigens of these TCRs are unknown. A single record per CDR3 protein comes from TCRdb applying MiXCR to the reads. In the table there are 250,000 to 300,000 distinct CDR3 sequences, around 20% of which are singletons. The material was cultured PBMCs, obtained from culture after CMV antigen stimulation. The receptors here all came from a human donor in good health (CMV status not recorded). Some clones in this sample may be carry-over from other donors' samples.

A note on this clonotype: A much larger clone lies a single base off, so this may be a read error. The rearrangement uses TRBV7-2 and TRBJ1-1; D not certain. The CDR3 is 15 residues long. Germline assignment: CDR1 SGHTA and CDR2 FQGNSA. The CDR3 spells CASSLYGPGNAEAFF. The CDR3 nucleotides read TGTGCCAGCAGCTTATACGGTCCGGGGAACGCTGAAGCTTTCTTT.

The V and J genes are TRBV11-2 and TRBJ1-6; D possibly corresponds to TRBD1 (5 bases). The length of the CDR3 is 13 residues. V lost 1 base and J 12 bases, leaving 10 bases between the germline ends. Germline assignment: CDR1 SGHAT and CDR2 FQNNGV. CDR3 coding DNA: TGTGCCAGCAGCTTAGGCCCGGGACGACCCCTCCACTTT. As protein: CASSLGPGRPLHF.

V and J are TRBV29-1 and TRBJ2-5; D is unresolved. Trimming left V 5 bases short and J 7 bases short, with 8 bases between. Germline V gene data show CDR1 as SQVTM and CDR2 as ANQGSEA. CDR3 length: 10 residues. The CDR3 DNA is TGCAGCGTTAATAGTGCGACCCAGTACTTC. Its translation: CSVNSATQYF.

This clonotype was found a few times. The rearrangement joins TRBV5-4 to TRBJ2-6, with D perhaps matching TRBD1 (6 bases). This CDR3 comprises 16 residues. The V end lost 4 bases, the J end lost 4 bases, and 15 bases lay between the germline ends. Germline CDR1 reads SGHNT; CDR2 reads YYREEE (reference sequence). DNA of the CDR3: TGTGCCAGCAGCGCCCTACAGGGCTTCGGGGCCAACGTCCTGACTTTC. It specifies CASSALQGFGANVLTF.

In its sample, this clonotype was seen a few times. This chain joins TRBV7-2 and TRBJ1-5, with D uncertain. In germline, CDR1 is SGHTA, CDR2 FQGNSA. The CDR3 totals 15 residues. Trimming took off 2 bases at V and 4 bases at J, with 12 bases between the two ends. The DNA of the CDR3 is TGTGCCAGCAGCTTAAGTGTATTAGTAAATCAGCCCCAGCATTTT. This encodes CASSLSVLVNQPQHF.

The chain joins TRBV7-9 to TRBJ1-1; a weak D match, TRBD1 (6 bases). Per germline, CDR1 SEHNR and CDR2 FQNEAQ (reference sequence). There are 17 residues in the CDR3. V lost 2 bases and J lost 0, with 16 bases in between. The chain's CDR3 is CASSLLGHLGMNTEAFF. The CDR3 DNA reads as TGTGCCAGCAGCTTATTGGGACATCTCGGCATGAACACTGAAGCTTTCTTT.

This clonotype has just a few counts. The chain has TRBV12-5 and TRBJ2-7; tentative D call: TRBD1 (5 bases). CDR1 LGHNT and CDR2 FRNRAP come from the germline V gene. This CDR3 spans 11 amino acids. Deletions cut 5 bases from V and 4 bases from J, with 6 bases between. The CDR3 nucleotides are TGTGCTAGTGGTACAGGATACGAGCAGTACTTC. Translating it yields CASGTGYEQYF.

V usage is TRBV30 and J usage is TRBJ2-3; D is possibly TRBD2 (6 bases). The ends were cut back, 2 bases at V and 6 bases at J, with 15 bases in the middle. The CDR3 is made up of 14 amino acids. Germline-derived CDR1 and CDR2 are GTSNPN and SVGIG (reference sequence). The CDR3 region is CAWSPAGPGDTQYF. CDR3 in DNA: TGTGCCTGGAGTCCAGCGGGTCCTGGGGATACGCAGTATTTT.

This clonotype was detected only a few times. The DNA for the CDR3 is TGTGCCAGCAGCTCTTACCCGCAGGGAAGCTATGGCTACACCTTC. This codes for CASSSYPQGSYGYTF. The chain couples TRBV7-2 to TRBJ1-2; a possible D gene is TRBD1 (5 bases). The CDR3 is made up of 15 amino acids. V dropped 4 bases and J dropped 4 bases, with 16 bases sitting between them. CDR1 is SGHTA and CDR2 is FQGNSA in the germline V gene.

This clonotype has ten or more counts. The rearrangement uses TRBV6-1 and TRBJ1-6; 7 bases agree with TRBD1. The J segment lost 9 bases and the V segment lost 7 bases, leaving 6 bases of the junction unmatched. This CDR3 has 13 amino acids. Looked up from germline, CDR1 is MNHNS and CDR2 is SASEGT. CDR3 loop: CASNEGAGSPLHF. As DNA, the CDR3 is TGTGCCAGCAATGAGGGGGCTGGTTCACCCCTCCACTTT.

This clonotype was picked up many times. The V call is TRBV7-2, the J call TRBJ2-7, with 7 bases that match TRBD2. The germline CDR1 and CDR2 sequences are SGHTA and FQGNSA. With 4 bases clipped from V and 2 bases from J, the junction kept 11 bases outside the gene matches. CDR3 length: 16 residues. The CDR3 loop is CASSSQQAGVPYEQYF. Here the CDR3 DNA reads TGTGCCAGCAGCTCTCAGCAGGCGGGAGTCCCCTACGAGCAGTACTTC. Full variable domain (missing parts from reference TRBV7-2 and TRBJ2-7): GAGVSQSPSNKVTEKGKDVELRCDPISGHTALYWYRQSLGQGLEFLIYFQGNSAPDKSGLPSDRFSAERTGGSVSTLTIQRTQQEDSAVYLCASSSQQAGVPYEQYFGPGTRLTVT.

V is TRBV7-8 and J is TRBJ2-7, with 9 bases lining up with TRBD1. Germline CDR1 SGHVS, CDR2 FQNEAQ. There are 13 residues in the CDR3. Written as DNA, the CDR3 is TGTGCCAGCAGCTTAGGGGGGGACAGGGCGTTTTGCGTC. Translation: CASSLGGDRAFCV.

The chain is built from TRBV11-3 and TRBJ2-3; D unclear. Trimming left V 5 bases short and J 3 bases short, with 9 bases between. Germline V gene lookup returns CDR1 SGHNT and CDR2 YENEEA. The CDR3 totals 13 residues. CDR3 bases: TGTGCCAGCAGCCCTTTGGAGACAGATACGCAGTATTTT. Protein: CASSPLETDTQYF.

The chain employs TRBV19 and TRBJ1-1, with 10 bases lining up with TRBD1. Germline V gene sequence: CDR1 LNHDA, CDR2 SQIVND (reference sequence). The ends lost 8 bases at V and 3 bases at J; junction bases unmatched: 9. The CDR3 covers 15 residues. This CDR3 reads CASRTGGSWDTEAFF. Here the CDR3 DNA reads TGTGCCAGTCGGACAGGGGGATCTTGGGACACTGAAGCTTTCTTT.

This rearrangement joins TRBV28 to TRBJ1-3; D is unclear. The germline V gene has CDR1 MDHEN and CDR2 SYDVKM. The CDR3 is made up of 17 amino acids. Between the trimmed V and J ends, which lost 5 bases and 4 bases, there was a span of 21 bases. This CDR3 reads CASSPHWRESWGNTIYF. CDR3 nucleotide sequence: TGTGCCAGCAGTCCCCATTGGCGGGAATCATGGGGAAACACCATATATTTT.

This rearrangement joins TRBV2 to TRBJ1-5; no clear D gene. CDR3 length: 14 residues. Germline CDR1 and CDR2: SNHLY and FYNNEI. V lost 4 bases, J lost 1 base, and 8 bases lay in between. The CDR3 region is CASSVAGSNQPQHF. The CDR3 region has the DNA TGTGCCAGCAGTGTCGCAGGCAGCAATCAGCCCCAGCATTTT.

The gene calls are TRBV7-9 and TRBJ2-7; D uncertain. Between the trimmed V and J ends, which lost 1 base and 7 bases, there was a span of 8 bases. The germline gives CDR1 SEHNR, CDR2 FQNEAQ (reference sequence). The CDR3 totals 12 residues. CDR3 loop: CASSLGEREQYV. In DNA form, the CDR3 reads TGTGCCAGCAGCTTAGGCGAGAGGGAGCAGTACGTC.

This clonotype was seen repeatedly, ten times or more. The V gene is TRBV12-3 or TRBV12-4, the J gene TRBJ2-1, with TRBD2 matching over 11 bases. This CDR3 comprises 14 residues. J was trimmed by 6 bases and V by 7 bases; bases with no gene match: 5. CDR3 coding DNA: TGTGCCAGCACCCAGGGGACTAGCGGCAATGAGCAGTTCTTC. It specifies CASTQGTSGNEQFF.

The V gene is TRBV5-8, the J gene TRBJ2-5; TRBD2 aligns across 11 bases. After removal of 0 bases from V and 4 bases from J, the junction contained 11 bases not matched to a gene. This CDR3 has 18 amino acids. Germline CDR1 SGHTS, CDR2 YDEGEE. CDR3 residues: CASSLGIVRTSGRETQYF. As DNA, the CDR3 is TGTGCCAGCAGCTTGGGCATTGTCCGAACTAGCGGGAGAGAGACCCAGTACTTC.